The 8 T cell receptor beta chains presented below share a single source sample, sequenced in a study of shared clonotypes between healthy human individuals. Clones were sequenced by immunoSEQ multiplex PCR, and TCRdb holds only the in-frame ones, with some missing. The sample has roughly 2,500,000 clones, roughly 93% seen once. The sequenced sample was naive CD4+ T cells from PBMCs. Regarding subset: CD45RA+ positively selected. The receptors here all came from a man younger than 35 in good health. Some clones in this sample may be carry-over from other donors' samples.

The genes are TRBV4-3 and TRBJ2-7, with D maybe TRBD1 (6 bases). The V gene's germline CDR1 is LGHNA and CDR2 YSLEER. Trimming shortened V by 0 bases and J by 3 bases, and 12 bases separated the two germline ends. This CDR3 has 15 amino acids. CDR3 sequence: CASSQDYQGRYEQYF. CDR3 sequence (DNA): TGCGCCAGCAGCCAAGATTATCAGGGGCGCTACGAGCAGTACTTC.

V usage is TRBV5-1 and J usage is TRBJ1-1; 8 bases agree with TRBD1. V lost 4 bases, J lost 1 base, and 6 bases stayed unmatched. CDR3 length: 15 residues. CDR1 and CDR2 from the germline V gene are SGHRS and YFSETQ. CDR3 sequence (DNA): TGCGCCAGCAGCCGCATCACAGGGGGGAACACTGAAGCTTTCTTT. Protein: CASSRITGGNTEAFF.

The chain couples TRBV27 to TRBJ2-1; D is ambiguous. This CDR3 contains 12 residues. Between the trimmed V and J ends, which lost 6 bases and 6 bases, there was a span of 9 bases. Germline assignment: CDR1 MNHEY and CDR2 SMNVEV (reference sequence). The CDR3 bases are TGTGCCAGCAGCCTTAAACGCAATGAGCAGTTCTTC. This gives the protein CASSLKRNEQFF.

The chain has TRBV5-1 and TRBJ2-1; TRBD2 agrees at 9 bases. This CDR3 is 16 amino acids long. Germline V CDR1 and CDR2: SGHRS, YFSETQ. Trimming at V came to 4 bases and at J to 4 bases, leaving 9 bases not matched to a gene. CDR3 loop: CASSTLTSGSYNEQFF. CDR3 bases: TGCGCCAGCAGCACCCTTACTAGCGGGTCTTACAATGAGCAGTTCTTC.

The chain uses TRBV7-2 and TRBJ2-7; D gene unclear. V gave up 1 base and J gave up 7 bases, with 11 bases separating them. The CDR3 spans 13 residues. Germline V gives CDR1 SGHTA, CDR2 FQGNSA. CDR3 coding DNA: TGTGCCAGCAGCTTAGAGGGCACGGAGGAGCAGTACTTC. This sequence encodes CASSLEGTEEQYF. The entire variable domain, with the rest obtained from reference TRBV7-2 and TRBJ2-7, is as follows: GAGVSQSPSNKVTEKGKDVELRCDPISGHTALYWYRQSLGQGLEFLIYFQGNSAPDKSGLPSDRFSAERTGGSVSTLTIQRTQQEDSAVYLCASSLEGTEEQYFGPGTRLTVT.

This sequence joins TRBV7-9 and TRBJ2-5, with a weak D call TRBD1 (5 bases). The ends were cut back, 2 bases at V and 4 bases at J, with 14 bases in the middle. The CDR3 runs 15 residues. Germline-derived CDR1 and CDR2 are SEHNR and FQNEAQ (reference sequence). CDR3 DNA: TGTGCCAGCAGCTTAAACGGTCCAGGGCTAGAGACCCAGTACTTC. As protein: CASSLNGPGLETQYF.

The chain joins TRBV4-2 to TRBJ2-2; 7 nucleotides align to TRBD2. The V and J ends lost 0 bases and 6 bases, in that order; junction bases with no gene match: 4. Per germline, CDR1 LGHNA and CDR2 YNFKEQ. The CDR3 is 15 amino acids. The CDR3 bases are TGTGCCAGCAGCCAAGATACCCGGGGGGCCGGGGAGCTGTTTTTT. This encodes CASSQDTRGAGELFF.

A note on this clone: Other DNA variants within this sample encode the same CDR3. The chain employs TRBV7-3 and TRBJ2-1; 8 nucleotides line up with TRBD2. CDR1 and CDR2 from the germline V gene are SGHTA and FQGTGA. There are 15 residues in the CDR3. The V segment lost 5 bases and the J segment 0 bases; nucleotides outside the gene matches: 3. CDR3 sequence: CASSLAGTSYNEQFF. The CDR3 DNA sequence: TGTGCCAGCAGCCTAGCGGGTACCTCCTACAATGAGCAGTTCTTC.